This entry lists 18 T cell receptor beta chains sequenced from one sample in a study of OX40 agonist ivuxolimab in advanced cancers. TCRdb's table, derived via immunoSEQ multiplex PCR, lists solely in-frame clones and lacks some. The sample lists tens of thousands of clones, roughly 94% occurring once. Sequencing used CD4+ or CD8+ T cells sorted from blood, obtained in a trial of the OX40 agonist ivuxolimab. These receptors all stem from an adult with an advanced solid tumor such as melanoma, head and neck, liver or kidney cancer.

The CDR3 loop is CASSFGEGRVDEQFF. The CDR3, as DNA: TGTGCCAGCAGCTTTGGGGAAGGGAGGGTGGATGAGCAGTTCTTC. The gene calls are TRBV7-3 and TRBJ2-1, with TRBD2 matching over 7 bases. CDR1 is SGHTA and CDR2 is FQGTGA in the germline V gene. V lost 3 bases, J lost 8 bases, and 10 bases stayed unmatched. The CDR3 covers 15 residues.

The chain couples TRBV11-2 to TRBJ2-7; no reliable D call. Per the germline V gene, CDR1 is SGHAT and CDR2 is FQNNGV. With 5 bases removed from V and 2 bases from J, the gap between germline ends came to 13 bases. This CDR3 is 14 amino acids long. The CDR3 spells CASSVDLKPYEQYF. The DNA of the CDR3 is TGTGCCAGCAGCGTGGACCTTAAACCCTACGAGCAGTACTTC.

This chain joins TRBV7-6 and TRBJ1-1, with 8 bases fitting TRBD1. V dropped 1 base and J dropped 1; count of bases not matched to a gene: 2. Germline loops: CDR1 SGHVS, CDR2 FNYEAQ. CDR3 length equals 15 residues. CDR3 loop: CASSLVQGANTEAFF. In DNA form, the CDR3 reads TGTGCCAGCAGCTTAGTTCAGGGGGCGAACACTGAAGCTTTCTTT.

The rearrangement joins TRBV7-3 to TRBJ2-3, with 10 bases that match TRBD2. Germline V gene lookup returns CDR1 SGHTA and CDR2 FQGTGA. The CDR3 extends over 14 amino acids. The V segment lost 6 bases and the J segment 7 bases; nucleotides outside the gene matches: 7. The CDR3 DNA sequence: TGTGCCAGCAGTCTAGCGGGAGCTGGAAATACGCAGTATTTT. It specifies CASSLAGAGNTQYF.

The V and J genes are TRBV19 and TRBJ2-2; tentatively, D is TRBD1 or TRBD2 (5 bases each). The CDR3 is made up of 18 amino acids. Germline V gene sequence: CDR1 LNHDA, CDR2 SQIVND (reference sequence). Trimming pared 5 bases from V and 4 bases from J, leaving 23 bases between. The CDR3 region has the DNA TGTGCCAGTAGTGAGGGGCTGCCGCATCAACTTCGCACCGGGGAGCTGTTTTTT. It is translated as CASSEGLPHQLRTGELFF.

The chain has TRBV9 and TRBJ2-5, with unresolved D. Germline CDR1 reads SGDLS; CDR2 reads YYNGEE. V was clipped by 1 base and J by 1 base, with 8 bases between them. This CDR3 has 14 residues. The DNA of the CDR3 is TGTGCCAGCAGCGTATCCGGAATCCAAGAGACCCAGTACTTC. It codes for CASSVSGIQETQYF. Looking up the rest from reference TRBV9 and TRBJ2-5 gives the full variable domain: DSGVTQTPKHLITATGQRVTLRCSPRSGDLSVYWYQQSLDQGLQFLIQYYNGEERAKGNILERFSAQQFPDLHSELNLSSLELGDSALYFCASSVSGIQETQYFGPGTRLLVL.

The CDR3 loop reads CASSIPTYEQYF. In nucleotides, the CDR3 is TGTGCCAGCAGCATTCCCACCTACGAGCAGTACTTC. The gene calls are TRBV11-2 and TRBJ2-7; D is ambiguous. Looked up from germline, CDR1 is SGHAT and CDR2 is FQNNGV. This CDR3 is built from 12 residues. The V end was cut by 5 bases, the J end by 2 bases, with 7 bases between.

The rearrangement links TRBV6-1 to TRBJ1-5; no clear D. Germline V gives CDR1 MNHNS, CDR2 SASEGT. CDR3 length equals 14 residues. V was clipped by 3 bases and J by 2 bases, with 8 bases between them. The CDR3 bases are TGTGCCAGCAGTGAGAGGGTTCGCAATCAGCCCCAGCATTTT. As protein: CASSERVRNQPQHF.

The V gene is TRBV7-3, the J gene TRBJ1-2; no definite D call. Germline assignment: CDR1 SGHTA and CDR2 FQGTGA. V was cut by 2 bases and J by 0 bases, with 7 bases left in between. The CDR3 loop spans 14 amino acids. The CDR3 sequence: CASSLFPANYGYTF. The CDR3 DNA is TGTGCCAGCAGCTTATTCCCAGCTAACTATGGCTACACCTTC.

The gene calls are TRBV4-1 and TRBJ2-1; 11 nucleotides agree with TRBD2. CDR1 is MGHRA and CDR2 is YSYEKL in the germline V gene. The V gene end was trimmed by 2 bases and the J gene end by 6 bases; junction bases not matched to a gene: 6. The CDR3 has 16 residues. This CDR3 reads CASSQKVAGGPNEQFF. The CDR3, as DNA: TGCGCCAGCAGCCAAAAAGTAGCGGGAGGGCCCAATGAGCAGTTCTTC.

This clone came up once. The chain has TRBV7-2 and TRBJ1-5, with 10 bases matching TRBD1. The V gene's germline CDR1 is SGHTA and CDR2 FQGNSA. This CDR3 has 15 residues. The V and J ends lost 8 bases and 4 bases, in that order; junction bases with no gene match: 8. CDR3 sequence: CASQTGQGGNQPQHF. CDR3 sequence (DNA): TGTGCCAGCCAAACTGGACAGGGGGGAAATCAGCCCCAGCATTTT.

This chain joins TRBV9 and TRBJ2-2, with TRBD1 matching over 7 bases. The CDR3 length is 15 residues. From germline, CDR1 is SGDLS and CDR2 YYNGEE. The V and J ends lost 0 bases and 4 bases, in that order; junction bases with no gene match: 3. The CDR3 spells CASSVEGGGTGELFF. The CDR3 DNA reads as TGTGCCAGCAGCGTAGAAGGGGGCGGCACCGGGGAGCTGTTTTTT.

This rearrangement joins TRBV7-2 to TRBJ2-7; 13 nucleotides match TRBD2. J lost 0 bases, V lost 5 bases, and 4 bases had no gene match. The CDR3 extends over 16 amino acids. Germline V gene data show CDR1 as SGHTA and CDR2 as FQGNSA. The CDR3 spells CASSEGLAGLSYEQYF. CDR3 in DNA: TGTGCCAGCAGCGAGGGACTAGCGGGGCTCTCCTACGAGCAGTACTTC.

The chain links TRBV5-6 to TRBJ2-5, with D possibly called TRBD1 or TRBD2 (5 bases each). The CDR3 sequence is 14 residues long. In germline, CDR1 is SGHDT, CDR2 YYEEEE. Trimming pared 2 bases from V and 3 bases from J, leaving 11 bases between. The CDR3 reads CASSLLQGEETQYF. CDR3 sequence (DNA): TGTGCCAGCAGCTTACTCCAGGGAGAAGAGACCCAGTACTTC.

V is TRBV4-1 and J is TRBJ2-7, with 14 bases fitting TRBD2. Germline assignment: CDR1 MGHRA and CDR2 YSYEKL. Germline trimming cut 3 bases from V and 5 bases from J; bases unmatched to any gene: 6. The CDR3 length is 16 residues. The CDR3 nucleotides read TGCGCCAGCAGCCAGGGGACTAGCGGGAGTTTCCACGAGCAGTACTTC. Encoded protein: CASSQGTSGSFHEQYF.

V usage is TRBV4-1 and J usage is TRBJ2-3; tentative D call: TRBD2 (5 bases). The germline gives CDR1 MGHRA, CDR2 YSYEKL. V was clipped by 1 base and J by 4 bases, with 9 bases between them. CDR3 length: 14 residues. In nucleotides, the CDR3 is TGCGCCAGCAGCCAAGTAGGGAGACCAGATACGCAGTATTTT. Translation: CASSQVGRPDTQYF.

J is TRBJ2-7 and V is TRBV19, with unresolved D. Germline CDR1 LNHDA, CDR2 SQIVND (reference sequence). The V and J ends lost 1 base and 6 bases respectively, with 4 bases between them. The CDR3 spans 11 residues. CDR3 sequence reads: CASSIGPEQYF. For the CDR3, the DNA is TGTGCCAGTAGTATAGGGCCCGAGCAGTACTTC.

Comments on this clone: Within the sample, other DNA sequences also encode this same CDR3. Here the CDR3 DNA reads TGTGCCAGCAGTGAAGGACAGGGGGCCTACGAGCAGTACTTC. Amino acid sequence: CASSEGQGAYEQYF. This chain links TRBV2 with TRBJ2-7; 9 nucleotides align to TRBD1. CDR3 size: 14 residues. The trim removed 1 base at V and 2 bases at J, leaving 0 bases unmatched. Germline V gene data show CDR1 as SNHLY and CDR2 as FYNNEI.